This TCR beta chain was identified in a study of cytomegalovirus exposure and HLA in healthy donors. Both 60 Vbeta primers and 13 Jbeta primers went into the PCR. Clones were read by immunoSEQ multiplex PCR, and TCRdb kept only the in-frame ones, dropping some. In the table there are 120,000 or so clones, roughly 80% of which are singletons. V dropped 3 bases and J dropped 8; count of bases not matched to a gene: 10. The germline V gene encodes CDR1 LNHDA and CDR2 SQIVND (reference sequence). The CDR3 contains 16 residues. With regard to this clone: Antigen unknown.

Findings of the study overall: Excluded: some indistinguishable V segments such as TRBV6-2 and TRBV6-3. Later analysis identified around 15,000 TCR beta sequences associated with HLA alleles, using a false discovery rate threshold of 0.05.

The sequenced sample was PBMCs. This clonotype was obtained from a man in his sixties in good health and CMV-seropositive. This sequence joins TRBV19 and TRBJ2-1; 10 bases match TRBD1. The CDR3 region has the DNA TGTGCCAGTAGTATTTCTGTGACAGGGGGCTCGGATGAGCAGTTCTTC. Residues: CASSISVTGGSDEQFF.